Listed below are T cell receptor beta chains from one sample, sequenced in a study of T cell responses to AZD1222 COVID-19 vaccine. The protocol was immunoSEQ multiplex PCR, while the TCRdb copy is restricted to in-frame clones and leaves out a portion. The data contain 100,000 to 120,000 clones, about four fifths of them singletons. The input for sequencing was peripheral blood, taken on day 0 of AZD1222 vaccination. Receptors originate from an adult in good health. Each CDR3 is given with its conserved first and last residue. D genes are given only for firm matches. Not every row has a clone size; where given, it reads once, few, many or a size class.

j_call | d_call | v_call | clone_size | cdr3_aa | cdr3_nt
TRBJ1-5 | TRBD1 | TRBV7-8 | NA | CASSVFRDRGLGQPQHF | TGTGCCAGCAGCGTTTTCCGGGACAGGGGCCTAGGTCAGCCCCAGCATTTT
TRBJ1-5 | NA | TRBV4-3 | NA | CASSQGGDQPQHF | TGCGCCAGCAGCCAAGGGGGGGATCAGCCCCAGCATTTT
TRBJ1-4 | TRBD1 | TRBV18 | NA | CASSPSRQGGTNEKLFF | TGTGCCAGCTCACCATCACGACAGGGAGGAACTAATGAAAAACTGTTTTTT
TRBJ2-7 | NA | TRBV28 | NA | CASSYVYRPHEQYF | TGTGCCAGCAGTTATGTGTACAGGCCCCACGAGCAGTACTTC
TRBJ2-3 | TRBD2 | TRBV5-1 | NA | CASSSGLAGGDTQYF | TGCGCCAGCAGCTCGGGACTAGCGGGAGGAGATACGCAGTATTTT
TRBJ2-1 | TRBD1 | TRBV19 | NA | CASSPRTGSYNEQFF | TGTGCCAGTAGTCCGAGGACAGGGTCATACAATGAGCAGTTCTTC
TRBJ1-5 | NA | TRBV7-2 | NA | CASSKQASNQPQHF | TGTGCCAGCAGCAAACAGGCCAGCAATCAGCCCCAGCATTTT
TRBJ1-4 | TRBD1 | TRBV7-9 | NA | CASSLTGTGNEKLFF | TGTGCCAGCAGCTTAACCGGGACAGGGAATGAAAAACTGTTTTTT
TRBJ1-1 | NA | TRBV21-1 | once | CASSITNQNTEAFF | TGTGCCAGCAGCATCACAAATCAAAACACTGAAGCTTTCTTT
TRBJ1-1 | TRBD1 | TRBV18 | NA | CASSPIQGAAEAFF | TGTGCCAGCTCACCGATACAGGGGGCGGCTGAAGCTTTCTTT
TRBJ2-7 | TRBD2 | TRBV6-6 | NA | CASSYPSGLTPEQYF | TGTGCCAGCAGTTACCCTAGCGGGTTAACCCCCGAGCAGTACTTC
TRBJ2-7 | NA | TRBV29-1 | NA | CSVERSSYEQYF | TGCAGCGTTGAAAGGTCCTCTTACGAGCAGTACTTC
TRBJ1-1 | NA | TRBV30 | NA | CAWSEGMNTEAFF | TGTGCCTGGAGTGAAGGGATGAACACTGAAGCTTTCTTT
TRBJ1-4 | NA | TRBV7-2 | NA | CASSLNGFNEKLFF | TGTGCCAGCAGCTTGAACGGTTTTAATGAAAAACTGTTTTTT
TRBJ2-7 | NA | TRBV5-1 | once | CASRSGTASYEQYF | TGCGCCAGCAGGTCGGGGACGGCCAGCTACGAGCAGTACTTC
TRBJ2-7 | NA | TRBV19 | NA | CASSNSGGSEQYF | TGTGCCAGTAGTAACTCTGGGGGCTCCGAGCAGTACTTC
TRBJ1-4 | NA | TRBV5-1 | NA | CASSHQGTNEKLFF | TGCGCCAGCAGCCATCAGGGGACTAATGAAAAACTGTTTTTT
TRBJ2-1 | TRBD2 | TRBV10-1 | few | CASSEGLAAYNEQFF | TGCGCCAGCAGTGAAGGGCTAGCGGCCTACAATGAGCAGTTCTTC
TRBJ2-4 | NA | TRBV19 | few | CASSATGRKNIQYF | TGTGCCAGTAGTGCCACAGGGAGGAAAAACATTCAGTACTTC
TRBJ2-5 | NA | TRBV6-5 | NA | CASRLGHTQETQYF | TGTGCCAGCAGATTGGGACACACCCAAGAGACCCAGTACTTC
TRBJ1-2 | NA | TRBV7-8 | NA | CASRRDNNYGYTF | TGTGCCAGCAGGAGGGACAACAACTATGGCTACACCTTC
TRBJ1-2 | TRBD1 | TRBV30 | NA | CAFRDRHYGYTF | TGTGCCTTCCGGGACAGGCACTATGGCTACACCTTC
TRBJ1-2 | NA | TRBV11-2 | NA | CASSLGPGGYTF | TGTGCCAGCAGCTTAGGTCCAGGGGGCTACACCTTC
TRBJ2-7 | NA | TRBV24-1 | NA | CATSDSPDGDDEQYF | TGTGCCACCAGTGATTCACCAGACGGGGACGACGAGCAGTACTTC
TRBJ2-7 | NA | TRBV21-1 | NA | CASSTSGAPFHEQYF | TGTGCCAGCAGCACAAGCGGGGCTCCTTTCCACGAGCAGTACTTC
TRBJ1-5 | NA | TRBV19 | NA | CASSVGRTSNQPQHF | TGTGCCAGTAGTGTTGGACGGACCAGCAATCAGCCCCAGCATTTT
TRBJ1-3 | NA | TRBV6-4 | NA | CASRASVPSGNTIYF | TGTGCCAGCAGGGCTTCTGTTCCTTCTGGAAACACCATATATTTT
TRBJ1-1 | TRBD1 | TRBV5-8 | NA | CASSGTDMNTEAFF | TGTGCCAGCAGCGGGACAGATATGAACACTGAAGCTTTCTTT
TRBJ2-7 | TRBD1 | TRBV5-1 | NA | CASSSGTAESYEQYF | TGCGCCAGCAGCTCCGGGACAGCGGAATCCTACGAGCAGTACTTC
TRBJ1-6 | NA | TRBV10-2 | NA | CASSESKTGNLGSPLHF | TGCGCCAGCAGTGAGTCCAAGACAGGTAATTTAGGGTCACCCCTCCACTTT
TRBJ2-2 | NA | TRBV27 | NA | CASSGQGGILGELFF | TGTGCCAGCAGTGGCCAGGGTGGTATTCTCGGGGAGCTGTTTTTT
TRBJ1-6 | NA | TRBV9 | NA | CASSVAAAYNSPLHF | TGTGCCAGCAGCGTAGCCGCAGCATATAATTCACCCCTCCACTTT
TRBJ1-2 | NA | TRBV10-3 | few | CAISETANYGYTF | TGTGCCATCAGTGAGACAGCTAACTATGGCTACACCTTC
TRBJ2-2 | TRBD1 | TRBV5-1 | NA | CASRGTANTGELFF | TGCGCCAGCAGAGGGACAGCGAACACCGGGGAGCTGTTTTTT
TRBJ2-2 | NA | TRBV9 | NA | CASSSVIRGNTGELFF | TGTGCCAGCAGCAGCGTAATCAGGGGGAACACCGGGGAGCTGTTTTTT
TRBJ2-7 | NA | TRBV5-4 | NA | CASSLLTGSYEQYF | TGTGCCAGCAGCTTGTTAACGGGGTCCTACGAGCAGTACTTC
TRBJ2-4 | TRBD1 | TRBV4-1 | NA | CASSQGQGTKNIQYF | TGCGCCAGCAGCCAAGGACAGGGTACCAAAAACATTCAGTACTTC
TRBJ1-4 | NA | TRBV19 | NA | CASSMGLKEKLFF | TGTGCCAGTAGTATGGGCTTAAAGGAAAAACTGTTTTTT
TRBJ2-7 | NA | TRBV14 | many | CASSLGGQPYEQYF | TGTGCCAGCAGCCTCGGGGGACAGCCTTACGAGCAGTACTTC
TRBJ1-5 | NA | TRBV6-2/TRBV6-3 | NA | CASSRYRVLLNQPQHF | TGTGCCAGCAGCCGTTACAGGGTTTTATTGAATCAGCCCCAGCATTTT
TRBJ1-4 | NA | TRBV2 | NA | CASSEQANTNEKLFF | TGTGCCAGCAGTGAACAGGCCAACACTAATGAAAAACTGTTTTTT
TRBJ2-1 | TRBD2 | TRBV24-1 | NA | CATSDLGLAFGNEQFF | TGTGCCACCAGTGATCTTGGACTAGCGTTTGGCAATGAGCAGTTCTTC
TRBJ1-2 | NA | TRBV2 | NA | CASSEALGQGRGYTF | TGTGCCAGCAGTGAAGCGCTCGGGCAGGGACGGGGCTACACCTTC
TRBJ2-7 | NA | TRBV5-4 | NA | CASSLESSYEQYF | TGTGCCAGCAGCTTGGAAAGCTCCTACGAGCAGTACTTC
TRBJ2-7 | TRBD2 | TRBV28 | NA | CASSAPWSSGRFYEQYF | TGTGCCAGCAGTGCCCCCTGGAGTAGCGGGAGATTTTACGAGCAGTACTTC
TRBJ1-4 | NA | TRBV7-9 | NA | CASSSRSRPATREKLFF | TGTGCCAGCAGCTCGCGGAGTAGGCCCGCGACGCGGGAAAAACTGTTTTTT
TRBJ2-5 | NA | TRBV5-1 | NA | CASSFHGQQETQYF | TGCGCCAGCAGCTTCCACGGGCAGCAAGAGACCCAGTACTTC
TRBJ2-5 | TRBD1 | TRBV28 | NA | CASSTGGRETQYF | TGTGCCAGCAGTACAGGGGGCCGGGAGACCCAGTACTTC
TRBJ2-7 | TRBD1 | TRBV5-6 | NA | CASSEIGTAYEQYF | TGTGCCAGCAGCGAGATAGGGACAGCCTACGAGCAGTACTTC